These T cell receptor beta chains were read from a single sample in a study of blood T cell repertoires in COVID-19. The method was immunoSEQ multiplex PCR; TCRdb's version includes in-frame clones alone and lacks a portion of them. The table has some 87,000 clones, 65% to 85% seen once. Sequenced sample: peripheral blood. The receptors stem from a man aged 80 or over with active or convalescent COVID-19. Each CDR3 is given with its conserved first and last residue. The D gene is left open where the match is weak. The size entry is marked missing in some rows and otherwise reads once, few, many or a size class.

V gene: TRBV6-6; J gene: TRBJ1-2; D gene: TRBD1; clone size: NA; CDR3 DNA: TGTGCCAGCAGTACAGGGGGTCCGGACGGCTATGGCTACACCTTC; CDR3 protein: CASSTGGPDGYGYTF
V gene: TRBV7-2; J gene: TRBJ2-7; D gene: NA; clone size: NA; CDR3 DNA: TGTGCCAGCAGCGGGAGAGAGGGGGCCTACGAGCAGTACTTC; CDR3 protein: CASSGREGAYEQYF
V gene: TRBV7-6; J gene: TRBJ1-4; D gene: NA; clone size: NA; CDR3 DNA: TGTGCCAGCAGCCTCAGCCTGGGGCGTAATGAAAAACTGTTTTTT; CDR3 protein: CASSLSLGRNEKLFF
V gene: TRBV11-2; J gene: TRBJ2-1; D gene: NA; clone size: NA; CDR3 DNA: TGTGCCAGCAGCTATGGGGCCACCTTAAATGAGCAGTTCTTC; CDR3 protein: CASSYGATLNEQFF
V gene: TRBV6-5; J gene: TRBJ1-2; D gene: NA; clone size: NA; CDR3 DNA: TGTGCCATCAAGAGCTCACAGGGAGGGGGCTACACCTTC; CDR3 protein: CAIKSSQGGGYTF
V gene: TRBV5-1; J gene: TRBJ2-7; D gene: TRBD1; clone size: many; CDR3 DNA: TGCGCCAGCAGCTTGCGCCGGGACAGCTCCTACGAGCAGTACTTC; CDR3 protein: CASSLRRDSSYEQYF
V gene: TRBV9; J gene: TRBJ1-6; D gene: TRBD1; clone size: once; CDR3 DNA: TGTGCCAGCAGCGCCAAAGGACAGGGGCTTTCACCCCTCCACTTT; CDR3 protein: CASSAKGQGLSPLHF
V gene: TRBV18; J gene: TRBJ1-1; D gene: NA; clone size: NA; CDR3 DNA: TGTGCCAGCTCACCAACGTCTGGGTGGGGGGGAACTGAAGCTTTCTTT; CDR3 protein: CASSPTSGWGGTEAFF
V gene: TRBV30; J gene: TRBJ1-3; D gene: NA; clone size: few; CDR3 DNA: TGTGCCTGGAGTGGACAGGTTCCCTCTGGAAACACCATATATTTT; CDR3 protein: CAWSGQVPSGNTIYF
V gene: TRBV20-1; J gene: TRBJ2-6; D gene: TRBD2; clone size: NA; CDR3 DNA: TGCAGTGCTAGTGGAGGGATCGGGGGGTTTGGGGCCAACGTCCTGACTTTC; CDR3 protein: CSASGGIGGFGANVLTF
V gene: TRBV2; J gene: TRBJ2-1; D gene: TRBD2; clone size: NA; CDR3 DNA: TGTGCCAGCAGTGGACTAGCGGGGGGAGGGCAGTTCTTC; CDR3 protein: CASSGLAGGGQFF
V gene: TRBV18; J gene: TRBJ1-1; D gene: NA; clone size: NA; CDR3 DNA: TGTGCCAGCTCACCTCGGGGACTGGACACTGAAGCTTTCTTT; CDR3 protein: CASSPRGLDTEAFF
V gene: TRBV6-5; J gene: TRBJ2-7; D gene: NA; clone size: once; CDR3 DNA: TGTGCCAGCAGTTACGGGTCGCGGGAGCAGTACTTC; CDR3 protein: CASSYGSREQYF
V gene: TRBV5-1; J gene: TRBJ2-5; D gene: NA; clone size: NA; CDR3 DNA: TGCGCCAGCAGCTTCAGCCCCATCAGGGGAAAGGAAACCCAGTACTTC; CDR3 protein: CASSFSPIRGKETQYF
V gene: TRBV9; J gene: TRBJ2-3; D gene: NA; clone size: NA; CDR3 DNA: TGTGCCAGCAGCGTAACCCCCAGGACAGTTCCAGATACGCAGTATTTT; CDR3 protein: CASSVTPRTVPDTQYF
V gene: TRBV19; J gene: TRBJ1-6; D gene: NA; clone size: few; CDR3 DNA: TGTGCCAGTAGTCAAACCTCCGGGTCCAATTCACCCCTCCACTTT; CDR3 protein: CASSQTSGSNSPLHF
V gene: TRBV7-2; J gene: TRBJ1-3; D gene: NA; clone size: few; CDR3 DNA: TGTGCCAGCAGCTTAACGGGCTCTGGAAACACCATATATTTT; CDR3 protein: CASSLTGSGNTIYF
V gene: TRBV11-2; J gene: TRBJ1-3; D gene: NA; clone size: NA; CDR3 DNA: TGTGCCAGCAGCTTAGAAGGGGTTGGAAACACCATATATTTT; CDR3 protein: CASSLEGVGNTIYF
V gene: TRBV5-1; J gene: TRBJ2-2; D gene: NA; clone size: many; CDR3 DNA: TGCGCCAGCAGCTGGGGCCTGGGCGGGGAAAACACCGGGGAGCTGTTTTTT; CDR3 protein: CASSWGLGGENTGELFF
V gene: TRBV19; J gene: TRBJ2-3; D gene: NA; clone size: NA; CDR3 DNA: TGTGCCAGTAGCTACACAGATACGCAGTATTTT; CDR3 protein: CASSYTDTQYF
V gene: TRBV7-6; J gene: TRBJ2-3; D gene: NA; clone size: medium-sized; CDR3 DNA: TGTGCCAGCAGCTTCGGAACAGGGTCGGCCACAGATACGCAGTATTTT; CDR3 protein: CASSFGTGSATDTQYF
V gene: TRBV21-1; J gene: TRBJ1-1; D gene: NA; clone size: once; CDR3 DNA: TGTGCCAGCAGCAAAGCGGTGGGGGACATGAACACTGAAGCTTTCTTT; CDR3 protein: CASSKAVGDMNTEAFF
V gene: TRBV6-5; J gene: TRBJ1-1; D gene: NA; clone size: NA; CDR3 DNA: TGTGCCAGCAGTTACAGGGAGTACACTGAAGCTTTCTTT; CDR3 protein: CASSYREYTEAFF
V gene: TRBV6-5; J gene: TRBJ1-2; D gene: TRBD1; clone size: few; CDR3 DNA: TGTGCCAGCAGCGCCACAGGGGGCAGTGGCTACACCTTC; CDR3 protein: CASSATGGSGYTF
V gene: TRBV2; J gene: TRBJ1-5; D gene: NA; clone size: NA; CDR3 DNA: TGTGCCAGCAGCCAACAGGGTTCGCAGCCCCAGCATTTT; CDR3 protein: CASSQQGSQPQHF
V gene: TRBV7-8; J gene: TRBJ1-3; D gene: TRBD1; clone size: NA; CDR3 DNA: TGTGCCAGCAGCTTAGCCCACGGGACAGCCACATTCTCTGGAAACACCATATATTTT; CDR3 protein: CASSLAHGTATFSGNTIYF
V gene: TRBV7-8; J gene: TRBJ1-2; D gene: NA; clone size: NA; CDR3 DNA: TGTGCCAGCAGTAGGGGGGGCTCTATCGATGGCTACACCTTC; CDR3 protein: CASSRGGSIDGYTF
V gene: TRBV15; J gene: TRBJ2-5; D gene: NA; clone size: NA; CDR3 DNA: TGTGCCACCAGCAGAAACAGGCCACAGGCCGGTGGGGCCCAGTACTTC; CDR3 protein: CATSRNRPQAGGAQYF
V gene: TRBV5-1; J gene: TRBJ2-5; D gene: TRBD2; clone size: NA; CDR3 DNA: TGCGCCAGCAGCCCGGCGGGGGAAAAGGAGACCCAGTACTTC; CDR3 protein: CASSPAGEKETQYF
V gene: TRBV7-2; J gene: TRBJ2-5; D gene: NA; clone size: NA; CDR3 DNA: TGTGCCAGCAGCTCCTCGGGACATCCCCAAGAGACCCAGTACTTC; CDR3 protein: CASSSSGHPQETQYF
V gene: TRBV24-1; J gene: TRBJ2-5; D gene: TRBD1; clone size: NA; CDR3 DNA: TGTGCCACCAGTGATTTGAGTAGGGGGCACCAAGAGACCCAGTACTTC; CDR3 protein: CATSDLSRGHQETQYF
V gene: TRBV6-5; J gene: TRBJ1-2; D gene: NA; clone size: many; CDR3 DNA: TGTGCCAGCGGGGGACTAACAGGGAACTATGGCTACACCTTC; CDR3 protein: CASGGLTGNYGYTF
V gene: TRBV10-3; J gene: TRBJ1-2; D gene: NA; clone size: NA; CDR3 DNA: TGTGCCATCAGTGAGTCGGGAGATGGCTACACCTTC; CDR3 protein: CAISESGDGYTF
V gene: TRBV5-1; J gene: TRBJ1-1; D gene: TRBD1; clone size: few; CDR3 DNA: TGCGCCAGCAGCGTCCGACAGGGATCTTTGAACACTGAAGCTTTCTTT; CDR3 protein: CASSVRQGSLNTEAFF
V gene: TRBV18; J gene: TRBJ1-3; D gene: NA; clone size: once; CDR3 DNA: TGTGCCAGCTCAACAGGGCTAGGAGGAGGAAACACCATATATTTT; CDR3 protein: CASSTGLGGGNTIYF
V gene: TRBV5-1; J gene: TRBJ1-2; D gene: NA; clone size: NA; CDR3 DNA: TGCGCCAGCAGCTTGGACGACAGGTCCAAAGTCTATGGCTACACCTTC; CDR3 protein: CASSLDDRSKVYGYTF
V gene: TRBV27; J gene: TRBJ2-3; D gene: TRBD1; clone size: NA; CDR3 DNA: TGTGCCAGCAGTTCAAGGTGGACAGGGGGGGGCGATACGCAGTATTTT; CDR3 protein: CASSSRWTGGGDTQYF
V gene: TRBV19; J gene: TRBJ2-3; D gene: NA; clone size: NA; CDR3 DNA: TGTGCCAGTAGTATAGGGACAGCCCATTCCACAGATACGCAGTATTTT; CDR3 protein: CASSIGTAHSTDTQYF
V gene: TRBV19; J gene: TRBJ2-3; D gene: NA; clone size: NA; CDR3 DNA: TGTGCCAGTAGTATGGCCACCCAGAACACAGATACGCAGTATTTT; CDR3 protein: CASSMATQNTDTQYF
V gene: TRBV29-1; J gene: TRBJ1-2; D gene: TRBD1; clone size: NA; CDR3 DNA: TGCAGCGTATACAGGGGGCTGGTGAACTATGGCTACACCTTC; CDR3 protein: CSVYRGLVNYGYTF
V gene: TRBV7-8; J gene: TRBJ1-5; D gene: NA; clone size: NA; CDR3 DNA: TGTGCCAGCAGCTTTGCGGTAGGCAATCAGCCCCAGCATTTT; CDR3 protein: CASSFAVGNQPQHF
V gene: TRBV19; J gene: TRBJ1-5; D gene: NA; clone size: NA; CDR3 DNA: TGTGCCAGTAGTATTCCAGGGGTAACGGATCAGCCCCAGCATTTT; CDR3 protein: CASSIPGVTDQPQHF
V gene: TRBV10-3; J gene: TRBJ2-3; D gene: NA; clone size: NA; CDR3 DNA: TGTGCCATCAGTGAGTCAAGGGCCGGGGGTATAATCACAGATACGCAGTATTTT; CDR3 protein: CAISESRAGGIITDTQYF
V gene: TRBV27; J gene: TRBJ1-5; D gene: NA; clone size: NA; CDR3 DNA: TGTGCCAGCAGTATAGTGAGTGGCAATCAGCCCCAGCATTTT; CDR3 protein: CASSIVSGNQPQHF
V gene: TRBV7-2; J gene: TRBJ2-5; D gene: TRBD2; clone size: NA; CDR3 DNA: TGTGCCAGCAGCTTACCCGGGACTAGCCCGGGAGAGACCCAGTACTTC; CDR3 protein: CASSLPGTSPGETQYF
V gene: TRBV7-2; J gene: TRBJ2-2; D gene: NA; clone size: few; CDR3 DNA: TGTGCCAGCAGCCCAGGACCTACAGGGCCCACCGGGGAGCTGTTTTTT; CDR3 protein: CASSPGPTGPTGELFF
V gene: TRBV5-1; J gene: TRBJ2-5; D gene: TRBD1; clone size: NA; CDR3 DNA: TGCGCCAGCAGAAACAGGGGCGCCGAGACCCAGTACTTC; CDR3 protein: CASRNRGAETQYF
V gene: TRBV6-1; J gene: TRBJ1-4; D gene: NA; clone size: NA; CDR3 DNA: TGTGCCAGCAGTGCGGTTAGAAGGGGTTCTAATGAAAAACTGTTTTTT; CDR3 protein: CASSAVRRGSNEKLFF
V gene: TRBV3-1/TRBV3-2; J gene: TRBJ2-1; D gene: NA; clone size: NA; CDR3 DNA: TGTGCCAGCAGCCAAGCGGACAGACGCTGGTTCTTC; CDR3 protein: CASSQADRRWFF
V gene: TRBV28; J gene: TRBJ1-1; D gene: NA; clone size: once; CDR3 DNA: TGTGCCAGTAGCTGGGGGGGAGCCCAAGCTTTCTTT; CDR3 protein: CASSWGGAQAFF
V gene: TRBV5-4; J gene: TRBJ1-6; D gene: NA; clone size: few; CDR3 DNA: TGTGCCAGCAGCTTGGTAGGTGGGCAGGGAAATTCACCCCTCCACTTT; CDR3 protein: CASSLVGGQGNSPLHF